This TCR beta chain was found in a study of CD8+ T cells in alopecia areata. Following extraction, RNA underwent reverse transcription to cDNA, which served as the sequencing template. Sequencing was performed with immunoSEQ multiplex PCR; in TCRdb, only in-frame clones are kept and a portion is missing. This table holds hundreds of thousands of clones, around three fifths found once. Findings and caveats of the study: In blood and scalp, many expanded lesional clones persisted during tofacitinib. Higher clonality than in normal scalp was seen in lesional scalp, especially alopecia totalis/universalis. Scalp samples also yield sequences of resident alphabeta T cells from normal skin. Patients shared TCRs less clearly than mice did, possibly owing to HLA.

Treatment specified: oral pan-JAK inhibitor, 5-10 mg twice daily. On this clone: Antigen: not known.

The receptor comes from a human donor with alopecia areata. This material consisted of CD4+ T cells sorted from blood, taken between weeks 51 and 52, from a patient treated with tofacitinib.

In DNA form, the CDR3 reads TGTGCCAGCGATTTACGGGGGAGATCGGCTGGGGCCAACGTCCTGACTTTC. Amino acid sequence: CASDLRGRSAGANVLTF. The genes are TRBV7-8 and TRBJ2-6; TRBD2 is a possible D gene (6 bases). With 8 bases removed from V and 2 bases from J, the gap between germline ends came to 19 bases. CDR3 length: 17 residues. Looked up from germline, CDR1 is SGHVS and CDR2 is FQNEAQ.